This T cell receptor beta chain was captured in a study of cytomegalovirus exposure and HLA in healthy donors (dated by TCRdb to the late 2010s). For the wider study: An earlier analysis of more than 550 of the donors reported about 300 Gb of sequence data and 95 million to 120 million unique TCR beta sequences obtained from roughly 170 million T cells. Every discovery cohort repertoire had been produced on one sequencing platform. Typing coverage varied by locus: about 629-630 donors for A, B, C, DRB1 and DQB1; more than 500 for DQA1; some 610 for DPA1; approximately 470 for DPB1. Of the approximately 400 genotyped donors, more than 75% were placed in the genetic ancestry cluster associated with self-reported Caucasian donors. The study aimed to test whether cataloging public T cell receptors could reveal signatures of past pathogen exposure. Both class I and class II loci were covered by HLA typing, at four-digit resolution. The study used immunosequencing to profile the T cell repertoires of some 600 subjects and linked those repertoires to cytomegalovirus serostatus. In a later analysis, previously published TCR beta repertoires from about 640 donors were re-analyzed and high-resolution HLA genotyping was added so that TCR occurrence patterns could be studied. Donor age, sex, ethnicity and CMV serostatus were collected together with the repertoire data. Because of strong linkage in the cohort, four to six DR-DQ haplotypes were treated as single units for association and clustering. To decide whether each TCR beta V gene segment behaved as functional or pseudogenic, an earlier analysis of some 570 of the donors relied on high-throughput TCR beta sequencing. Rather than drawing on any new phenotypic data, the later analysis identified candidate immune exposures from TCR beta sequences and the way those sequences occurred across donors. A separate validation cohort of 90 to 150 different subjects was used in addition to the approximately 670-subject first cohort. High-throughput TCR immunosequencing, statistical association of individual TCRs with disease status, and machine learning were combined to predict cytomegalovirus infection status. Among almost 400 genotyped donors of the cohort, an average of around 240,000 unique TCR beta nucleotide sequences were sequenced per donor, around 20% of them non-productive. Genome-wide SNP genotypes for about three fifths of the roughly 700 donors were used in a later genetic analysis, which treated that subset as a discovery cohort. About 300 gigabases of sequencing data and roughly 90 million unique TCR sequences were included in an early release covering around 650 HLA-typed donors. Study-wide findings and limitations: The study listed approximately 150 TCR beta chains as associated with cytomegalovirus. In both the original and validation cohorts, the classifier was reported to diagnose cytomegalovirus status with high specificity and sensitivity. In an earlier analysis of about 600 of the donors, most TCR beta V segments appeared in productive rearrangements about 87% or about 30% of the time, broadly matching IMGT annotations. Only TCR beta chains were sequenced in this cohort, and the absence of alpha or paired-chain data limited detectable features. Because counts were too low, approximately 15 rarely observed V segments, including chromosome 9 orphons, were excluded from the earlier analysis of fewer than 650 of the donors. The authors suggested that the approach could potentially be generalized to other disease states and immunological phenotypes. A later analysis associated 15,000 to 20,000 TCR beta sequences with specific HLA alleles at a false discovery rate of 0.05. In a later analysis, several top co-occurrence clusters were reported to appear linked to parvovirus B19, influenza, CMV and Epstein-Barr virus. A few of the identified cytomegalovirus-associated TCR beta chains were confirmed in vitro to be specific for cytomegalovirus antigens. According to a later genetic analysis, donors in an Asian-associated ancestry cluster had fewer N-insertions in productive TCRs than the approximately 650-donor mean. In a later analysis, the rate of TCR association differed among HLA loci, with DRB1 alleles having the most associated TCRs and HLA-C alleles having the fewest. While some public TCRs were present in many individuals, most TCR sequences turned up only very rarely across donors. In a later analysis, HLA-associated TCR beta chains showed more clonal expansion and lower generation probabilities than non-associated chains that were equally common. Most CMV-associated TCR beta chains appeared to be HLA-restricted in a later analysis, and the HLA associations seemed to be driven largely by CMV exposure. CMV serostatus was the only immune exposure information available for the cohort. Correlated functional status among segregating V segments might be attributable to linkage disequilibrium, but an unknown experimental factor could not be ruled out. A cluster of highly shared sequence variants was judged likely to represent a technical artifact of the sequencing pipeline. Some IMGT-functional V segments, including TRBV6-2 and TRBV6-3, could not be told apart with the 87-base-pair reads, so those segments were excluded. Roughly uniform sequencing depth across donors was assumed in presence/absence analyses, although this assumption may not hold. V-gene and J-gene trimming of TCR beta chains was associated with a missense DCLRE1C variant in a later genetic analysis, and the association was replicated in an independent cohort. HLA typing was unavailable for some donors at each locus, so association tests used only the typed subset. A further reported finding was that TCR beta sequences accurately predicted the HLA-A and HLA-B alleles for most subjects in the first cohort. Strong co-occurrence of HLA alleles, especially DR and DQ, made assigning TCR associations to individual alleles difficult.

Library construction relied on the immunoSEQ multiplex PCR assay. The multiplex PCR relied on a mix of 60 forward primers for TCR Vbeta segments and 13 reverse primers for TCR Jbeta segments. The CDR3 region of rearranged TCR beta genes was amplified from genomic DNA by a multiplex PCR assay. Amplified TCR beta libraries were sequenced as 87-base-pair reads on the Illumina HiSeq System. On the study's bioinformatics: Across the roughly 640 repertoires, a later analysis counted around 80 million unique TCR beta chains, approximately 12 million of which were shared by at least two donors. Raw reads were error-corrected and collapsed into unique sequences by a nearest-neighbor algorithm in which closely related sequences were merged to remove PCR and sequencing errors. V, D and J gene segments were assigned by aligning CDR3 sequences to IMGT reference sequences. For a sequence to be retained, at least a six-nucleotide match to both a V gene segment and a J gene segment was required. Rearrangements were called productive when the CDR3 lacked stop codons and stayed in frame with V and J; all others were non-productive. Following IMGT convention, CDR3 was defined as the stretch from the second conserved V-encoded cysteine up to the conserved J-encoded phenylalanine. The earlier analysis of approximately 500 of the donors excluded sequences that lacked an unambiguous match to a single V gene segment. An earlier analysis of 587 of the donors called V segments functional above 56.7% productive rearrangements and segregating when the between-donor standard deviation exceeded 5%. To diagnose cytomegalovirus status from the catalog of TCR beta chain sequences, a statistical classification framework was built. In a later analysis, V and J genes were assigned by comparing TCR nucleotide sequences against IMGT/GENE-DB human TR gene sequences. A later analysis assigned CDR3 sequences and most-parsimonious VDJ recombination scenarios with the TCRdist pipeline. A later analysis defined each TCR beta chain by its CDR3 amino acid sequence plus V-gene family, and excluded reads lacking a unique V-gene family. To address suspected cross-contamination and a sequencing artifact, a later analysis removed 592 highly shared, low-generation-probability nucleotide sequences. A later analysis calculated a clonal expansion index for each public chain from normalized within-repertoire ranks of inferred template counts. A later analysis computed generation probabilities with a VDJ recombination model fitted to out-of-frame rearrangements, and checked the results against IGoR. In a later analysis, hypergeometric tests were used to score TCR-TCR, TCR-HLA and TCR-CMV co-occurrence, with a repertoire-size bias correction applied to TCR pairs. In a later analysis, false discovery rates were estimated by permuting HLA or CMV assignments 20 times. In a later analysis, co-occurring TCRs were grouped using DBSCAN, and TCRdist sequence similarity was added for clustering within HLA-allele-positive subsets. For co-occurrence clustering, repertoires with fewer than 30,000 or more than 120,000 public chains were excluded, along with a handful of repertoires with anomalous nucleotide sharing. TCRdb obtained this table from immuneACCESS and retained in-frame rearrangements with V and J assigned. These tables miss some clones; where compared with another copy, unresolved V genes account for less than half of the shortfall, and the remainder is unexplained. V, J and clone size were drawn from that table, and D and trimming were deduced from the DNA. Counted in this sample were about 150,000 clones; roughly 80% of them appeared once. 7.7% of the sample lies in the top ten.

The CDR3 sequence holds 15 residues, the cysteine and phenylalanine included. Only CDR3 DNA is held: 45 bases, read in frame from base 1. From a lookup of the germline V gene, CDR1 and CDR2 are SGHRS and YFSETQ. V and J are trimmed by 0 bases and 5 bases, and the gene matches miss 6 bases of the junction. In total, 630 or so healthy bone marrow donors made up the cohort. Cohort members were all nominally healthy when sampled, although unrecorded immune exposures were likely present. The donor tested CMV seropositive and was one of the 289 seropositive cohort members. Every donor gave a peripheral blood sample, and the peripheral blood mononuclear cells from that sample were used for TCR beta sequencing. Genomic DNA was extracted from the blood cell samples with the Qiagen DNeasy Blood Extraction Kit. A word on this clone: Its recognized antigen is unknown. Base qualities are not at hand, and no much larger clone is one base apart.

The sequence was obtained from a man between 25 and 39 years old in good health and CMV-seropositive. Here the chain combines TRBV5-1 and TRBJ2-5; 8 junctional bases match TRBD2. The material sequenced was PBMCs. The CDR3 protein: CASSLGVAGTETQYF. DNA sequence: TGCGCCAGCAGCTTGGGGGTAGCGGGGACGGAGACCCAGTACTTC.